This T cell receptor beta chain was identified in a study of blood T cell repertoires in COVID-19. Overall study: Samples representing acute and convalescent COVID-19 were sourced from the United States, Italy and Spain. T cells, B-cell-depleted T cells, or PBMCs supplied cDNA or gDNA.

In the original workflow: The authors estimated nucleated cell counts from reference gene primer amplification. Libraries were prepared by immunoSEQ multiplex PCR; TCRdb keeps only in-frame clonotypes and omits some of them. V, J and clone size are those of that table, while D and trimming were read from the DNA. The sample consists of approximately 450,000 clones, 70% to 90% of them appearing once. The V end lost 0 bases, the J end lost 4 bases, and 7 bases lay between the germline ends. CDR3 length: 14 residues. Germline CDR1 and CDR2: ENHRY and SYGVKD. Researchers sorted participants into cohorts using their self-reported clinical history.

The chain carries TRBV10-3 and TRBJ1-5; possible D gene TRBD1, 5 bases. Sequencing was done on a sample of PBMCs or T cells enriched from blood (not recorded which). The TCR comes from a woman between 18 and 29 years old with acute COVID-19. The CDR3 here is CAISESPGNQPQHF. The CDR3 DNA reads as TGTGCCATCAGTGAGTCGCCAGGGAATCAGCCCCAGCATTTT.